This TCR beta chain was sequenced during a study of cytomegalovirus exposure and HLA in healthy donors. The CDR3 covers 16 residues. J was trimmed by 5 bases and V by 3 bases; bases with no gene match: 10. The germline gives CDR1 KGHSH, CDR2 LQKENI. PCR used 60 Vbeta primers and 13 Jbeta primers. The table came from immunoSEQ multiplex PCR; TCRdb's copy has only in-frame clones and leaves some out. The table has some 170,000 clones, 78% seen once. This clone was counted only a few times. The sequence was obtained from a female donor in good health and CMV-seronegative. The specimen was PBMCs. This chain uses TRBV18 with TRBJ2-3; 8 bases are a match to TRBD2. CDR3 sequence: CASSPSPGGARDTQYF. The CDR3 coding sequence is TGTGCCAGCTCACCTTCACCCGGGGGGGCGCGAGATACGCAGTATTTT. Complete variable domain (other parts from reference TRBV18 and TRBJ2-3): NAGVMQNPRHLVRRRGQEARLRCSPMKGHSHVYWYRQLPEEGLKFMVYLQKENIIDESGMPKERFSAEFPKEGPSILRIQQVVRGDSAAYFCASSPSPGGARDTQYFGPGTRLTVL.